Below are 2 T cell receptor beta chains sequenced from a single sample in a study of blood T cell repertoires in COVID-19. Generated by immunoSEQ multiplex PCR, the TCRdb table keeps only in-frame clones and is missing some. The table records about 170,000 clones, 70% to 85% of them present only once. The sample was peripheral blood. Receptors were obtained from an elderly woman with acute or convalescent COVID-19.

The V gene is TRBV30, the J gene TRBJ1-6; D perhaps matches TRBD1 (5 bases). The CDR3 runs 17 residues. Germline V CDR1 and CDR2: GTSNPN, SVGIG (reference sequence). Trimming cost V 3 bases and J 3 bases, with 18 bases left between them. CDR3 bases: TGTGCCTGGAGCGCCCTAGACAGCGAATACTATAATTCACCCCTCCACTTT. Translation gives CAWSALDSEYYNSPLHF. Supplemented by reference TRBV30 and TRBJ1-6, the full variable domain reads SQTIHQWPATLVQPVGSPLSLECTVEGTSNPNLYWYRQAAGRGLQLLFYSVGIGQISSEVPQNLSASRPQDRQFILSSKKLLLSDSGFYLCAWSALDSEYYNSPLHFGNGTRLTVT.

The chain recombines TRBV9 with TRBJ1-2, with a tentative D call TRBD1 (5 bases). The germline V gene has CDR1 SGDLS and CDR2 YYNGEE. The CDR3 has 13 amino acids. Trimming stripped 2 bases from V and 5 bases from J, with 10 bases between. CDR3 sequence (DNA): TGTGCCAGCAGCGTGACAGACCTTTATGGCTACACCTTC. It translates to CASSVTDLYGYTF.